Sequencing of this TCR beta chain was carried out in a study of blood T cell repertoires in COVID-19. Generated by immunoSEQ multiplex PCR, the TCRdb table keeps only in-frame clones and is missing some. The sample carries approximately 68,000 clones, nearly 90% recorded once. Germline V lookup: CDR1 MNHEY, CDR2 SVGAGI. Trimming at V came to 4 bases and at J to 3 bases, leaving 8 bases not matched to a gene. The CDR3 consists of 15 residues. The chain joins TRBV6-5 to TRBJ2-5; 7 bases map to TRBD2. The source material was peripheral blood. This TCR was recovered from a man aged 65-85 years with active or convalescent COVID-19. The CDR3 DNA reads TGTGCCAGCAGTTCCGCCGCGGCGGGAGAAGAGACCCAGTACTTC. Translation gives CASSSAAAGEETQYF.